What follows describes a single T cell receptor beta chain. As yet, its antigen is unknown. Extracted from the samples, RNA was reverse transcribed into cDNA to serve as the sequencing template. Repertoires were generated with immunoSEQ multiplex PCR, while TCRdb's copy carries only in-frame clones and drops some. The table records 90,000 to 120,000 clones, about 83% of them present only once. The record originates from a study of CD8+ T cells in alopecia areata. V lost 4 bases and J 3 bases, leaving 16 bases between the germline ends. CDR1 is SEHNR, CDR2 FQNEAQ, per germline (reference sequence). The CDR3 spans 15 residues. Regarding the study as a whole: Only one nonresponder was present, which leaves the link between baseline CD8+ expansion and response uncertain.

Treatment specified: oral pan-JAK inhibitor, 5-10 mg twice daily. The rearrangement joins TRBV7-9 to TRBJ2-7, with D possibly called TRBD1 or TRBD2 (5 bases each). Sample: CD8+ T cells sorted from blood, taken at week 24, from a patient treated with tofacitinib. The sequence was obtained from a human donor with alopecia areata. The DNA of the CDR3 is TGTGCCAGCAGCTCCCCGGGACGGACAAACTACGAGCAGTACTTC. Translation: CASSSPGRTNYEQYF.